A single T cell receptor (beta chain) is shown here with its context. The data were taken from a study of blood T cell repertoires in COVID-19. Here immunoSEQ multiplex PCR was the method, and the copy in TCRdb shows in-frame clones only, minus some. The sample records some 150,000 clones, less than 90% being singletons. Germline CDR1 is SGHTA and CDR2 is FQGNSA. The V end was cut by 0 bases, the J end by 4 bases, with 9 bases between. The CDR3 is 15 amino acids. The rearrangement links TRBV7-2 to TRBJ2-2; TRBD2 might be the D (7 bases). This TCR was recovered from a woman between 65 and 79 years old with acute or convalescent COVID-19. Material: peripheral blood. The CDR3 nucleotides are TGTGCCAGCAGCTTAGCAGGGGGGGGCACCGGGGAGCTGTTTTTT. It translates to CASSLAGGGTGELFF.